The 23 T cell receptor beta chains listed next were all sequenced from one sample in a study of early T cells in non-severe SARS-CoV-2 infection. TCRdb re-derived calls from the 5' RACE reads in MiXCR, one entry per CDR3 protein. The data contain about 98,000 distinct CDR3 sequences, about 10% of them singletons. Sequenced input: whole blood. Receptors originate from an adult who was a healthcare worker with PCR-confirmed SARS-CoV-2 infection or an uninfected control (not recorded which).

To note about this clonotype: Relative to the germline gene, one junction end is altered; a read error may explain this. V gene TRBV20-1 combines with J gene TRBJ1-1; perhaps TRBD1 as D (6 bases). Germline V gives CDR1 DFQATT, CDR2 SNEGSKA (reference sequence). The CDR3 spans 10 residues. Here the CDR3 reads CSAGGAEAYF. The CDR3 DNA reads as TGCAGTGCAGGGGGGGCTGAAGCTTACTTT.

A few counts support this clonotype. The rearrangement uses TRBV5-8 and TRBJ2-7; perhaps TRBD1 as D (6 bases). CDR3 length equals 13 residues. V lost 4 bases and J 2 bases, leaving 10 bases between the germline ends. Germline CDR1 reads SGHTS; CDR2 reads YDEGEE. CDR3 DNA: TGTGCCAGCAGCCACAGGGTTACCTACGAGCAGTACTTC. Its translation: CASSHRVTYEQYF.

This clonotype was recorded at least ten times. This chain connects TRBV5-1 to TRBJ1-1; D is perhaps TRBD1 (5 bases). Germline V gives CDR1 SGHRS, CDR2 YFSETQ. The CDR3 contains 12 residues. Trimming shortened V by 4 bases and J by 5 bases, and 9 bases separated the two germline ends. DNA of the CDR3: TGCGCCAGCAGCCCAGGGACGACTGAAGCTTTCTTT. Protein sequence: CASSPGTTEAFF.

This clonotype was seen a handful of times. V gene TRBV5-4 combines with J gene TRBJ1-2, with D possibly matching TRBD1 (6 bases). Germline V CDR1 and CDR2: SGHNT, YYREEE (reference sequence). Trimming took off 4 bases at V and 6 bases at J, with 16 bases between the two ends. The length of the CDR3 is 14 residues. The CDR3 loop reads CASSPNGRGNGYTF. The CDR3 nucleotides read TGTGCCAGCAGCCCAAATGGCAGGGGAAATGGCTACACCTTC.

This clonotype was recorded once. The chain uses TRBV20-1 and TRBJ2-3, with D unclear. Trimming cost V 6 bases and J 5 bases, with 9 bases left between them. This CDR3 has 11 residues. Germline V lookup: CDR1 DFQATT, CDR2 SNEGSKA (reference sequence). CDR3 sequence: CSAYSKDTQYF. CDR3 coding DNA: TGCAGTGCCTACTCCAAAGATACGCAGTATTTT.

This rearrangement joins TRBV28 to TRBJ2-7, with D maybe TRBD2 (6 bases). CDR1 and CDR2 from the germline V gene are MDHEN and SYDVKM. CDR3 length equals 14 residues. Trimming pared 6 bases from V and 5 bases from J, leaving 17 bases between. CDR3 region: CASSPRLVANEQYF. CDR3 coding DNA: TGTGCCAGCAGCCCGAGACTAGTGGCGAACGAGCAGTACTTC. The whole variable domain, filled in from reference TRBV28 and TRBJ2-7, reads DVKVTQSSRYLVKRTGEKVFLECVQDMDHENMFWYRQDPGLGLRLIYFSYDVKMKEKGDIPEGYSVSREKKERFSLILESASTNQTSMYLCASSPRLVANEQYFGPGTRLTVT.

This clonotype was recorded at least ten times. This CDR3 reads CASSFGGLRNSPLHF. The DNA of the CDR3 is TGTGCCAGCAGTTTCGGGGGGCTCCGGAATTCACCCCTCCACTTT. The rearrangement joins TRBV12-3 or TRBV12-4 to TRBJ1-6; a weak D match, TRBD1 (6 bases). This CDR3 region has 15 residues. V was trimmed by 3 bases and J by 7 bases, leaving 13 bases between them.

The gene calls are TRBV7-9 and TRBJ2-3; possibly TRBD2 for D (5 bases). Germline V gene sequence: CDR1 SEHNR, CDR2 FQNEAQ (reference sequence). There are 14 residues in the CDR3. Trimming removed 4 bases at V and 7 bases at J, with 15 bases between. In nucleotides, the CDR3 is TGTGCCAGCAGCTCCGGGGAACAGATACATACGCAGTATTTT. Translation: CASSSGEQIHTQYF.

The chain is built from TRBV7-8 and TRBJ1-4, with 7 bases fitting TRBD1. The CDR3 runs 14 residues. Trimming cost V 8 bases and J 6 bases; bases outside gene matches: 9. From germline, CDR1 is SGHVS and CDR2 FQNEAQ. This chain's CDR3 is CASRGRGLDEKLFF. The CDR3 coding sequence is TGTGCCAGCCGAGGGAGGGGGCTTGATGAAAAACTGTTTTTT.

For this clonotype: The junction differs from germline at one of its ends, possibly a read error. CDR3 nucleotides: TGTGCCAGCAGTTGGGACAGTTCCTATGACTACACCTTC. Translated: CASSWDSSYDYTF. The V gene is TRBV2, the J gene TRBJ1-2; 7 bases are a match to TRBD1. The CDR3 runs 13 residues. Germline V CDR1 and CDR2: SNHLY, FYNNEI.

This chain connects TRBV6-6 to TRBJ2-4; weak D call: TRBD2 (7 bases). The CDR3 has 17 amino acids. CDR1 and CDR2 from the germline V gene are MNHNY and SVGAGI (reference sequence). The germline V and J ends were trimmed by 5 bases and 0 bases, with 17 bases remaining between them. CDR3 nucleotide sequence: TGTGCCAGCAGTAACCCCGGGGGGCGAATAGCCAAAAACATTCAGTACTTC. Encoded protein: CASSNPGGRIAKNIQYF.

This clonotype was counted ten times or more. The V and J genes are TRBV4-2 and TRBJ2-3; D not certain. Germline loops: CDR1 LGHNA, CDR2 YNFKEQ. V was clipped by 0 bases and J by 3 bases, with 16 bases between them. This CDR3 contains 17 residues. CDR3 sequence: CASSQEAGSPSTDTQYF. As DNA, the CDR3 is TGTGCCAGCAGCCAAGAAGCAGGCTCTCCCTCTACAGATACGCAGTATTTT.

The V call is TRBV2, the J call TRBJ2-5; unclear D gene. The V gene lost 4 bases and the J gene lost 5 bases, with 11 bases spanning the gap. Germline CDR1 SNHLY, CDR2 FYNNEI. CDR3 length: 13 residues. The CDR3 protein is CASSVNTGETQYF. CDR3 DNA sequence: TGTGCCAGCAGTGTAAACACCGGGGAGACCCAGTACTTC. The full variable domain, its missing parts supplied by reference TRBV2 and TRBJ2-5, is EPEVTQTPSHQVTQMGQEVILRCVPISNHLYFYWYRQILGQKVEFLVSFYNNEISEKSEIFDDQFSVERPDGSNFTLKIRSTKLEDSAMYFCASSVNTGETQYFGPGTRLLVL.

This chain links TRBV27 with TRBJ2-1; TRBD1 aligns across 8 bases. V was pared by 3 bases and J by 7 bases, with 8 bases of the junction left unmatched. The germline CDR1 and CDR2 sequences are MNHEY and SMNVEV (reference sequence). The CDR3 runs to 15 residues. The CDR3, as DNA: TGTGCCAGCAGTTTCGGACAGGGTTTTGGGAATGAGCAGTTCTTC. Its translation: CASSFGQGFGNEQFF.

This clonotype was detected ten times or more. This rearrangement joins TRBV6-5 to TRBJ2-3, with D tentatively TRBD2 (6 bases). The CDR3 covers 14 residues. Germline lookup yields CDR1 MNHEY and CDR2 SVGAGI. The V end lost 6 bases, the J end lost 1 base, and 11 bases lay between the germline ends. CDR3 nucleotide sequence: TGTGCCAGCAGGGGGGAGGCCCGCACAGATACGCAGTATTTT. This gives the protein CASRGEARTDTQYF.

This clonotype was detected many times. V is TRBV20-1 and J is TRBJ1-5, with 8 bases identical to TRBD1. From germline, CDR1 is DFQATT and CDR2 SNEGSKA (reference sequence). The ends lost 3 bases at V and 3 bases at J; junction bases unmatched: 10. The CDR3 loop spans 16 amino acids. The CDR3 loop is CSASPSGTGNNQPQHF. The CDR3 region has the DNA TGCAGTGCTAGTCCTTCCGGGACAGGAAACAATCAGCCCCAGCATTTT.

At least ten counts were recorded for this clonotype. The chain has TRBV29-1 and TRBJ2-5; D remains ambiguous. With 4 bases removed from V and 3 bases from J, the gap between germline ends came to 9 bases. Germline V lookup: CDR1 SQVTM, CDR2 ANQGSEA. This CDR3 contains 12 residues. The CDR3: CSVVRAEETQYF. The CDR3, as DNA: TGCAGCGTTGTTAGGGCGGAAGAGACCCAGTACTTC.

Regarding this clonotype: The junction shows a germline mismatch at one end, possibly a read error. This sequence joins TRBV10-3 and TRBJ2-5, with 7 positions matching TRBD2. CDR3 size: 14 residues. CDR1 is ENHRY, CDR2 SYGVKD, per germline. The CDR3 loop is CAISRGGDQETQYF. The CDR3 DNA sequence: TGTGCCATCAGTCGCGGGGGTGACCAGGAGACCCAGTACTTC.

Written as DNA, the CDR3 is TGCAGTGCTAGGACTAGCATTGGAGACATTCAGTACTTC. Amino acid sequence: CSARTSIGDIQYF. The chain joins TRBV20-1 to TRBJ2-4, with 7 bases lining up with TRBD2. This CDR3 spans 13 amino acids. V lost 3 bases to trimming and J lost 8 bases; unmatched junction nucleotides: 7. Germline V gene sequence: CDR1 DFQATT, CDR2 SNEGSKA (reference sequence).

The chain carries TRBV29-1 and TRBJ2-3, with 15 bases lining up with TRBD2. The V and J ends lost 3 bases and 3 bases, in that order; junction bases with no gene match: 13. Germline V gene sequence: CDR1 SQVTM, CDR2 ANQGSEA. This CDR3 has 19 amino acids. CDR3 loop: CSVDGDRTSGRGGTDTQYF. The CDR3 DNA reads TGCAGCGTTGACGGAGATCGGACTAGCGGGAGGGGTGGAACAGATACGCAGTATTTT.

The chain employs TRBV9 and TRBJ2-3; 7 bases map to TRBD2. The ends lost 0 bases at V and 9 bases at J; junction bases unmatched: 7. Germline CDR1 reads SGDLS; CDR2 reads YYNGEE. This CDR3 spans 14 amino acids. CDR3 DNA: TGTGCCAGCAGCGTAGCACCCGGGACTAAGACGCAGTATTTT. It is translated as CASSVAPGTKTQYF.

This clonotype appeared a few times. CDR3 in amino acids: CASSVDGKVSYEQYF. CDR3 nucleotides: TGCGCCAGCAGCGTCGACGGGAAGGTCTCCTACGAGCAGTACTTC. V usage is TRBV5-1 and J usage is TRBJ2-7; tentatively, D is TRBD2 (5 bases). With 4 bases removed from V and 0 bases from J, the gap between germline ends came to 14 bases. The germline V gene has CDR1 SGHRS and CDR2 YFSETQ. The CDR3 runs 15 residues.

The V and J genes are TRBV21-1 and TRBJ1-6; the listed D gene, TRBD1, was not tested against the DNA. TRBV21-1 is shown as a pseudogene. There are 14 residues in the CDR3. The CDR3 spells CASSKGSGNSPLHF. The CDR3 DNA is TGTGCCAGCAGCAAAGGGTCAGGGAATTCACCCCTCCACTTT.